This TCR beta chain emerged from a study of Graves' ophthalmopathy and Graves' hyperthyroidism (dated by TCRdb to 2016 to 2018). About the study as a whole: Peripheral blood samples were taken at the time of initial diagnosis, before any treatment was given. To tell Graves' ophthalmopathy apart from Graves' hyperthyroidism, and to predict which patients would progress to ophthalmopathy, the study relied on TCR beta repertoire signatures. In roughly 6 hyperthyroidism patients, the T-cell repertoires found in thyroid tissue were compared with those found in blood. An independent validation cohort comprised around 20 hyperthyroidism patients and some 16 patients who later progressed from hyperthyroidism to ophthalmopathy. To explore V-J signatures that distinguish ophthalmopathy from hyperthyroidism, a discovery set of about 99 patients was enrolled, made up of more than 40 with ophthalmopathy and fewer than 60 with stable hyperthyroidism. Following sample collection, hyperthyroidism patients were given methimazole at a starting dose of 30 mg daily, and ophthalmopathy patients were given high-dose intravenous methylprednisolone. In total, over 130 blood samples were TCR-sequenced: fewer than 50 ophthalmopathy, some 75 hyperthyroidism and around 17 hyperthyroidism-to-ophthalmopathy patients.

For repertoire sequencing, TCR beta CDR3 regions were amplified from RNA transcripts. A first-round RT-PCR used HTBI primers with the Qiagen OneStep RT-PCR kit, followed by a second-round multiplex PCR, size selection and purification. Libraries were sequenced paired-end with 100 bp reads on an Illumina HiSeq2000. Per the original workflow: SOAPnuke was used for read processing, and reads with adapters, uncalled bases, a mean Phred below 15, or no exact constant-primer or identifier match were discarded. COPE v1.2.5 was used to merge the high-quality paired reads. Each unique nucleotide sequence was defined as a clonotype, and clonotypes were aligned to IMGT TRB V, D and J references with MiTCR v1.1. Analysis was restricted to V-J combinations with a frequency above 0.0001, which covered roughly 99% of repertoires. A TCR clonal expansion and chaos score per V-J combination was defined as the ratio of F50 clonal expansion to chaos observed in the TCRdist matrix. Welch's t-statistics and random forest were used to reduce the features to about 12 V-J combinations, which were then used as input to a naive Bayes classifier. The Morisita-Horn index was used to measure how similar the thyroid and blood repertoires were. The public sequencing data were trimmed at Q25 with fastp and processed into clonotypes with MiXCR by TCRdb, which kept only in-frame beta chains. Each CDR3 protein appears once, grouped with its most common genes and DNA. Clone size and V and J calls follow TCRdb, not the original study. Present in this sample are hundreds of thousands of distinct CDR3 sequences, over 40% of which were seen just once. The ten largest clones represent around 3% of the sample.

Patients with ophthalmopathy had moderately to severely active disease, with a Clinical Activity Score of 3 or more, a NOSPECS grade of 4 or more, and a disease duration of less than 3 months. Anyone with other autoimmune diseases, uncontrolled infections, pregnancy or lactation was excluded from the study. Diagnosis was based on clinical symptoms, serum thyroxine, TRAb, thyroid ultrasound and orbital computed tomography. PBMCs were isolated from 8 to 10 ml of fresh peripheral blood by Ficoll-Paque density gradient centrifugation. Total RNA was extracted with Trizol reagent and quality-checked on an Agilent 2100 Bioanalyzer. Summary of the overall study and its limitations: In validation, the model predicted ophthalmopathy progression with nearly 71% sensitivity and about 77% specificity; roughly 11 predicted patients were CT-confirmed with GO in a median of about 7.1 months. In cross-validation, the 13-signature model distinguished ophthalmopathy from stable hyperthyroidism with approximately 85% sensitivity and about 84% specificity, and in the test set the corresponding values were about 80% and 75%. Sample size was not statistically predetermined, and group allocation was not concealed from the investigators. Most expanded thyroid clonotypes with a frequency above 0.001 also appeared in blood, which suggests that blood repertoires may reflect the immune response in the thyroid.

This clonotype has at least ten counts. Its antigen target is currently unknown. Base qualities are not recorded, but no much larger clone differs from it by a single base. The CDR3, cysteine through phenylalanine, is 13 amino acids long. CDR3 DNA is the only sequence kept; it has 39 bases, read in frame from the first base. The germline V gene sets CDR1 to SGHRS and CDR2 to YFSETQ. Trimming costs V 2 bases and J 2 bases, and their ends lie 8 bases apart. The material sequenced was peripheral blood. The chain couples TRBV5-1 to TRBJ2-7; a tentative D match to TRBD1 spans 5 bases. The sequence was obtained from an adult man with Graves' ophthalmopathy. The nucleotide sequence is TGCGCCAGCAGCTTCAGGGAAACCTACGAGCAGTACTTC. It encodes CASSFRETYEQYF.